The clone carrying this TCR beta chain was counted a few times. Its antigen is still unknown. Trimming shortened V by 7 bases and J by 5 bases, and 17 bases separated the two germline ends. The CDR3 is 14 residues long. CDR1 is MNHNS and CDR2 is SASEGT in the germline V gene. The data derive from a study of T-cell reconstitution after alpha-beta-depleted transplantation in children. Whole-study findings and limits: T-cell counts and diversity at one year post-transplant came mainly from newly produced T cells. It was reported that alpha-beta T cells came from several hundred expanded graft clones (about two months after transplant). After transplant, high TCRbeta diversity at day 60 in some patients arose from surviving recipient T cells and thymic progenitors.

Unique molecular identifiers featured in how the TCRbeta library was prepared. TCRdb recomputed calls from the PCR reads with MiXCR, one row per CDR3 protein. The sample yields just over 200,000 distinct CDR3 sequences, about 8.4% seen once. The receptor's source is a male patient between 2 and 10 years old who had a stem cell transplant for acute myeloid leukemia, so the T cells may come from the graft donor. This chain connects TRBV6-1 to TRBJ1-2; D gene ambiguous. Sequenced material: PBMCs, mostly from graft donor cells, taken 360 days after TCRalphabeta/CD19-depleted stem cell transplant. The CDR3 bases are TGTGCCAGCATGGTCCGTTCCGGAGGGTATGGCTACACCTTC. As protein: CASMVRSGGYGYTF.